This T cell receptor beta chain originates from a study of blood T cell repertoires in COVID-19. TCRdb's copy holds only in-frame clones and misses some; the assay was immunoSEQ multiplex PCR. The repertoire holds some 100,000 clones, 80% to 90% seen once, with 2% to 3% in the top ten. CDR1 is SQVTM, CDR2 ANQGSEA, per germline. This CDR3 has 13 amino acids. Deletions cut 2 bases from V and 3 bases from J, with 8 bases between. All enrollees were roughly 18 to 90 years old and from about 24 US areas. In assigning cohorts, the study relied on participant-reported clinical history. Two negative PCRs, clearance, or symptom resolution were required of recovered Cohort 3 donors.

Sequencing used PBMCs or T cells enriched from blood (not recorded which). The TCR sequence derives from a woman in her forties or fifties who had recovered from COVID-19. V usage is TRBV29-1 and J usage is TRBJ1-5; unclear D gene. CDR3 DNA: TGCAGCGTTGAAACCGGGAACAATCAGCCCCAGCATTTT. Translation: CSVETGNNQPQHF. The full variable domain, rest sourced from reference TRBV29-1 and TRBJ1-5, is SAVISQKPSRDICQRGTSLTIQCQVDSQVTMMFWYRQQPGQSLTLIATANQGSEATYESGFVIDKFPISRPNLTFSTLTVSNMSPEDSSIYLCSVETGNNQPQHFGDGTRLSIL.